Listed below are T cell receptor beta chains from one sample, sequenced in a study of metastatic and nonmetastatic thyroid tumors. TCRdb redid the clone calls on the PCR reads using MiXCR. The repertoire includes around 37,000 clones, about 25% of them detected once, and nearly 10% sits in the top ten. Specimen: blood. The receptor set was obtained from a female donor with papillary thyroid cancer or a benign thyroid nodule (not recorded which). Some clones in this sample may be carry-over from other donors' samples. CDR3s include the opening cysteine and the closing phenylalanine or tryptophan. A D gene is named only where the DNA matches it firmly. For some rows the clone size is stated as once, few or many, or as a class when expanded; others skip it.

clone_size j_call v_call d_call cdr3_nt cdr3_aa
. TRBJ1-3 TRBV6-1 TRBD1 TGTGCCAGCAGATCCGACAGGGGCTCTGGAAACACCATATATTTT CASRSDRGSGNTIYF
many TRBJ1-1 TRBV29-1 . TGCAGCTTCCGACCCCGACTTGCCAACACTGAAGCTTTCTTT CSFRPRLANTEAFF
once TRBJ2-1 TRBV9 TRBD2 TGTGCCAGCAGCGTAGAAGGGACTAGCGGGAGTCTCTCCTACAATGAGCAGTTCTTC CASSVEGTSGSLSYNEQFF
. TRBJ1-5 TRBV24-1 TRBD1 TGTGCCACCAGTGACCCATCGACAGGGGTAAATCAGCCCCAGCATTTT CATSDPSTGVNQPQHF
. TRBJ2-7 TRBV11-1 TRBD1 TGTGCCAGCAGCAGACTTTCCGGGACAGGGACCTCCTACGAGCAGTACTTC CASSRLSGTGTSYEQYF
medium-sized TRBJ1-1 TRBV6-1 . TGTGCCAGCAGTGAAGTCAGGTATCCTGAAGCTTTCTTT CASSEVRYPEAFF
medium-sized TRBJ2-7 TRBV11-3 TRBD1 TGTGCCAGCAGCTTAGGCGCAGGGGGCAACTACGAGCAGTACTTC CASSLGAGGNYEQYF
few TRBJ2-2 TRBV12-3/TRBV12-4 . TGTGCCAGCAGTTTAGGGATCGGGGAGCTGTTTTTT CASSLGIGELFF
. TRBJ1-6 TRBV28 . TGTGCCAGCAGTTTCGCAGGGAGCTCCTATAATTCACCCCTCCACTTT CASSFAGSSYNSPLHF
. TRBJ2-2 TRBV30 . TGTGCCTGGAGCCCTAGCACCGGGGAGCTGTTTTTT CAWSPSTGELFF
. TRBJ2-7 TRBV4-2 TRBD2 TGTGCCAGCAGCCAAGCTACCGGACTAGCCCAGTCTGCGGTCTTC CASSQATGLAQSAVF
few TRBJ1-2 TRBV3-1 . TGTGCCAGCAGCCAAAGGGGAGCCACAGGACCCTACACCTTC CASSQRGATGPYTF
many TRBJ2-2 TRBV7-6 . TGTGCCAGCAGCCCCGGAAACACCGGGGAGCTGTTTTTT CASSPGNTGELFF
many TRBJ2-1 TRBV7-9 TRBD2 TGTGCCAGCAGCATGACTAGCGGGGGTTACAATGAGCAGTTCTTC CASSMTSGGYNEQFF
. TRBJ2-2 TRBV7-2 . TGTGCCAGCAGCTTAGCGTCTGCGGGTACGGACGGGGGGCTGTTTTTT CASSLASAGTDGGLFF
many TRBJ2-1 TRBV7-2 . TGTGCCAGCAGCTCCCCTTCTGCCCATGAGCAGTTCTTC CASSSPSAHEQFF
medium-sized TRBJ1-3 TRBV28 TRBD1 TGTGCCAGCAGTCCGGCGACAGGGACCTCTGGAAACACCATATATTTT CASSPATGTSGNTIYF
few TRBJ2-1 TRBV24-1 . TGTTCCACCAGCGTCACTGCCCTCGGACACGATGAGCAGTTCTTC CSTSVTALGHDEQFF
few TRBJ1-2 TRBV10-2 TRBD1 TGCGCCAGCTCTCGGGACAGGTATTACTATGGCTACACCTTT CASSRDRYYYGYTF
. TRBJ2-7 TRBV20-1 . TGCAGTGCTGGTGTAGTGGCGGAGTCCTACGAGCAGTACTTC CSAGVVAESYEQYF
many TRBJ2-5 TRBV7-9 . TGTGCCAGCAGCTTAGGATCCGGAGCTGAAGAGACCCAGTACTTC CASSLGSGAEETQYF
. TRBJ1-5 TRBV30 . TGTGCCTGGAGTGCGGAGAGGACCATTCAGCATTTT CAWSAERTIQHF